The 21 T cell receptor beta chains below come from one sample, sequenced in a study of shared clonotypes between healthy human individuals. Sequencing was performed with immunoSEQ multiplex PCR; in TCRdb, only in-frame clones are kept and a portion is missing. In the table there are fewer than 2.5 million clones, over 85% of which are singletons. The sample taken for sequencing was naive CD4+ T cells from PBMCs. The subset here: CD45RA+ positively selected. These receptors originate from a young man in good health. Some clones in this sample may be carry-over from other donors' samples.

V is TRBV10-3 and J is TRBJ2-6, with 8 bases lining up with TRBD1. The length of the CDR3 is 18 residues. Germline V lookup: CDR1 ENHRY, CDR2 SYGVKD. The ends lost 6 bases at V and 0 bases at J; junction bases unmatched: 10. CDR3 loop: CAISADRGESSGANVLTF. In DNA form, the CDR3 reads TGTGCCATCAGCGCCGACAGGGGCGAAAGCTCTGGGGCCAACGTCCTGACTTTC.

CDR3 amino acids: CSLGKGQVYNEQFF. CDR3 in DNA: TGCAGCCTCGGTAAGGGACAGGTCTACAATGAGCAGTTCTTC. The chain carries TRBV29-1 and TRBJ2-1; 8 bases match TRBD1. With V trimmed by 8 bases and J by 3 bases, 9 bases remained unmatched. This CDR3 comprises 14 residues. The germline V gene encodes CDR1 SQVTM and CDR2 ANQGSEA.

The J gene is TRBJ2-7, the V gene TRBV2, with D possibly TRBD2 on 5 matching bases. Germline V gene data show CDR1 as SNHLY and CDR2 as FYNNEI. The CDR3 consists of 11 residues. V lost 6 bases and J 3 bases, leaving 6 bases between the germline ends. The CDR3 protein is CASRDFYEQYF. For the CDR3, the DNA is TGTGCCAGCAGGGACTTCTACGAGCAGTACTTC.

V usage is TRBV28 and J usage is TRBJ2-2; possible D gene TRBD2, 6 bases. CDR3 length equals 16 residues. Looked up from germline, CDR1 is MDHEN and CDR2 is SYDVKM. V lost 3 bases to trimming and J lost 4 bases, with 15 bases between them. DNA for the CDR3: TGTGCCAGCAGTTTTACCCGGGACTTATCCACCGGGGAGCTGTTTTTT. It translates to CASSFTRDLSTGELFF.

The J gene is TRBJ2-1, the V gene TRBV5-1; D call uncertain. The germline V gene has CDR1 SGHRS and CDR2 YFSETQ. The length of the CDR3 is 13 residues. V lost 0 bases and J lost 12, with 13 bases in between. DNA of the CDR3: TGCGCCAGCAGCTTGGAGCCTCCGTCGGGGCAGTTCTTC. It is translated as CASSLEPPSGQFF.

This clone was observed a single time. The chain is built from TRBV5-6 and TRBJ2-5; no firm D call. V was pared by 4 bases and J by 5 bases, with 12 bases between. There are 13 residues in the CDR3. The V gene's germline CDR1 is SGHDT and CDR2 YYEEEE. The CDR3 bases are TGTGCCAGCAGCGGCATGGGCTACGAGACCCAGTACTTC. Amino acids: CASSGMGYETQYF.

The V gene is TRBV5-4, the J gene TRBJ2-1, with D possibly matching TRBD2 (6 bases). The CDR3 extends over 16 amino acids. With 3 bases removed from V and 7 bases from J, the gap between germline ends came to 20 bases. In germline, CDR1 is SGHNT, CDR2 YYREEE (reference sequence). CDR3 in DNA: TGTGCCAGCAGCTCCCCGTCTAGGACCCTAGCGAATGAGCAGTTCTTC. Translated: CASSSPSRTLANEQFF. Together with reference TRBV5-4 and TRBJ2-1, the CDR3 gives the full variable domain: ETGVTQSPTHLIKTRGQQVTLRCSSQSGHNTVSWYQQALGQGPQFIFQYYREEENGRGNFPPRFSGLQFPNYSSELNVNALELDDSALYLCASSSPSRTLANEQFFGPGTRLTVL.

Only a few counts were recorded for this clone. The chain is built from TRBV12-5 and TRBJ1-1, with D perhaps TRBD1 (6 bases). Germline CDR1 LGHNT, CDR2 FRNRAP. Trimming cost V 7 bases and J 3 bases, with 12 bases left between them. The CDR3 extends over 13 amino acids. The CDR3 DNA reads as TGTGCTAGTGCCAGACAGGAGTACACTGAAGCTTTCTTT. Protein sequence: CASARQEYTEAFF.

This chain uses TRBV6-1 with TRBJ2-1, with 7 bases aligning to TRBD2. J lost 7 bases, V lost 8 bases, and 5 bases had no gene match. The CDR3 extends over 12 amino acids. The germline CDR1 and CDR2 sequences are MNHNS and SASEGT. CDR3 sequence (DNA): TGTGCCAGCGACGGACTAGGGAATGAGCAGTTCTTC. Translated: CASDGLGNEQFF.

This clone was picked up one time. This rearrangement joins TRBV19 to TRBJ2-1, with 8 nucleotides matching TRBD1. The trim removed 5 bases at V and 6 bases at J, leaving 12 bases unmatched. The germline V gene encodes CDR1 LNHDA and CDR2 SQIVND (reference sequence). The CDR3 totals 16 residues. CDR3 nucleotides: TGTGCCAGTAGTTCCCGGACAGGGTCGACGGTCAATGAGCAGTTCTTC. It translates to CASSSRTGSTVNEQFF.

The CDR3 reads CASGRADGEQYF. The CDR3, as DNA: TGTGCCAGCGGGAGGGCCGACGGCGAGCAGTACTTC. This rearrangement joins TRBV6-1 to TRBJ2-7; 7 bases agree with TRBD2. Per germline, CDR1 MNHNS and CDR2 SASEGT. The CDR3 consists of 12 residues. Trimming cost V 8 bases and J 6 bases; bases outside gene matches: 7.

The chain recombines TRBV9 with TRBJ2-7; D tentatively reads TRBD1 or TRBD2 (6 bases each). Trimming took off 4 bases at V and 5 bases at J, with 19 bases between the two ends. Germline values: CDR1 SGDLS, CDR2 YYNGEE. The CDR3 contains 15 residues. The CDR3 protein is CASSRGGGLPNEQYF. CDR3 DNA: TGTGCCAGCAGCAGAGGGGGAGGATTGCCCAACGAGCAGTACTTC.

This clone was observed a single time. This CDR3 is also generated by other DNA sequences in the sample. The chain recombines TRBV7-9 with TRBJ2-7; 7 nucleotides align to TRBD1. CDR3 size: 13 residues. CDR1 SEHNR and CDR2 FQNEAQ come from the germline V gene (reference sequence). With V trimmed by 3 bases and J by 3 bases, 2 bases remained unmatched. The DNA for the CDR3 is TGTGCCAGCAGCTTGGGACAGAACTACGAGCAGTACTTC. Amino acids: CASSLGQNYEQYF.

The V and J genes are TRBV28 and TRBJ2-7; D might be TRBD2 (6 bases). Trimming stripped 6 bases from V and 0 bases from J, with 12 bases between. Germline V CDR1 and CDR2: MDHEN, SYDVKM. This CDR3 region has 14 residues. CDR3 nucleotide sequence: TGTGCCAGCAGAGGAGGGACGGGCTCCTACGAGCAGTACTTC. Translated: CASRGGTGSYEQYF.

This chain uses TRBV19 with TRBJ1-5; a weak D match, TRBD1 (5 bases). Germline CDR1 reads LNHDA; CDR2 reads SQIVND (reference sequence). The CDR3 totals 14 residues. The V end was cut by 9 bases, the J end by 7 bases, with 19 bases between. The CDR3 loop is CASSGGTRSQPQHF. The CDR3 DNA follows: TGTGCCAGCTCCGGGGGGACCCGATCCCAGCCCCAGCATTTT.

The gene calls are TRBV20-1 and TRBJ2-1, with TRBD2 as a possible D gene (6 bases). Trimming pared 6 bases from V and 10 bases from J, leaving 13 bases between. The CDR3 extends over 11 amino acids. Germline V lookup: CDR1 DFQATT, CDR2 SNEGSKA (reference sequence). CDR3 nucleotide sequence: TGCAGTGCCGTTTTAGCGGACGAGCAGTTCTTC. Its translation: CSAVLADEQFF.

This clone occurred once. The V gene is TRBV28, the J gene TRBJ2-7; D gene unclear. This CDR3 spans 15 amino acids. Germline CDR1 reads MDHEN; CDR2 reads SYDVKM. V was cut by 6 bases and J by 4 bases, with 19 bases left in between. For the CDR3, the DNA is TGTGCCAGCAGCCCCTATCGGACGTTCAAGTACGAGCAGTACTTC. Its translation: CASSPYRTFKYEQYF.

The J gene is TRBJ2-7, the V gene TRBV6-1; D may be TRBD1 (6 bases). CDR1 is MNHNS and CDR2 is SASEGT in the germline V gene. CDR3 length: 13 amino acids. Trimming shortened V by 2 bases and J by 13 bases, and 18 bases separated the two germline ends. This chain's CDR3 is CASSESSLGQGYF. DNA of the CDR3: TGTGCCAGCAGTGAATCAAGCTTGGGACAAGGTTACTTC.

In the case of this clone: The sample has other DNA sequences that encode this CDR3 too. The chain's CDR3 is CASSTGTGPYEQYF. The DNA of the CDR3 is TGTGCCAGCAGTACCGGGACAGGGCCCTACGAGCAGTACTTC. This chain uses TRBV11-2 with TRBJ2-7, with TRBD1 matching over 9 bases. CDR1 is SGHAT, CDR2 FQNNGV, per germline. There are 14 residues in the CDR3. J was trimmed by 2 bases and V by 6 bases; bases with no gene match: 5.

CDR3 region: CASSQGGILASGNYEQYF. The CDR3 coding sequence is TGCGCCAGCAGCCAAGGGGGGATCTTGGCTAGCGGGAACTACGAGCAGTACTTC. The chain couples TRBV4-1 to TRBJ2-7; TRBD2 agrees at 9 bases. The CDR3 length is 18 residues. Trimming removed 1 base from V and 3 bases from J; junction bases left unmatched: 13. Per germline, CDR1 MGHRA and CDR2 YSYEKL.

The chain joins TRBV7-3 to TRBJ1-4, with 8 bases aligning to TRBD1. CDR1 SGHTA and CDR2 FQGTGA come from the germline V gene. The CDR3 totals 17 residues. Germline trimming cut 3 bases from V and 4 bases from J; bases unmatched to any gene: 10. CDR3 DNA sequence: TGTGCCAGCAGCTTCCATCCCCGGGACAGGCTTAATGAAAAACTGTTTTTT. Translation gives CASSFHPRDRLNEKLFF.